The 18 T cell receptor beta chains in this list originate from one sample, sequenced in a study of blood T cell repertoires in COVID-19. Clones were read by immunoSEQ multiplex PCR, and TCRdb kept only the in-frame ones, dropping some. The sample has fewer than 300,000 clones, approximately 77% seen once; the top ten hold approximately 3.1%. The source material was peripheral blood. These receptors all come from a woman between 18 and 29 years old with acute or convalescent COVID-19.

In its sample, this clone was seen once. The rearrangement joins TRBV12-3 or TRBV12-4 to TRBJ1-5; D might be TRBD1 (5 bases). This CDR3 is built from 13 residues. Trimming stripped 5 bases from V and 5 bases from J, with 10 bases between. The CDR3 bases are TGTGCCAGCAGTCACGACAGCCATCAGCCCCAGCATTTT. Protein product: CASSHDSHQPQHF.

This chain connects TRBV25-1 to TRBJ1-1; D might be TRBD1 (6 bases). V gave up 0 bases and J gave up 4 bases, with 18 bases separating them. The germline CDR1 and CDR2 sequences are MGHDK and SYGVNS. The CDR3 consists of 17 residues. The CDR3: CASSEYYRGGPGTEAFF. Written as DNA, the CDR3 is TGTGCCAGCAGTGAATATTATCGGGGGGGGCCGGGCACTGAAGCTTTCTTT.

As to this clone: This may be a read error, as it is one base from a much larger clone. DNA for the CDR3: TGTGCCAGCAGCTTAGGACAGAACACTGAAGCTTTCTTT. Translation gives CASSLGQNTEAFF. The gene calls are TRBV13 and TRBJ1-1, with unresolved D. The CDR3 totals 13 residues. Trimming left V 0 bases short and J 1 base short, with 3 bases between. Germline CDR1 reads PRHDT; CDR2 reads FYEKMQ (reference sequence). The variable domain in full, with the rest retrieved from reference TRBV13 and TRBJ1-1, is AAGVIQSPRHLIKEKRETATLKCYPIPRHDTVYWYQQGPGQDPQFLISFYEKMQSDKGSIPDRFSAQQFSDYHSELNMSSLELGDSALYFCASSLGQNTEAFFGQGTRLTVV.

The chain couples TRBV6-5 to TRBJ2-1, with 8 bases lining up with TRBD2. V lost 2 bases, J lost 5 bases, and 5 bases stayed unmatched. From germline, CDR1 is MNHEY and CDR2 SVGAGI. The CDR3 runs 15 residues. CDR3: CASSYGREVNNEQFF. The CDR3 DNA sequence: TGTGCCAGCAGTTACGGGCGGGAGGTAAACAATGAGCAGTTCTTC.

This chain links TRBV4-2 with TRBJ2-7, with a tentative D call TRBD2 (6 bases). V was cut by 1 base and J by 1 base, with 20 bases left in between. Germline V lookup: CDR1 LGHNA, CDR2 YNFKEQ. CDR3 length equals 18 residues. The CDR3 loop reads CASSQVGHLAGSSYEQYF. The CDR3 nucleotides read TGTGCCAGCAGCCAAGTTGGGCATTTGGCGGGGTCTTCCTACGAGCAGTACTTC.

The rearrangement uses TRBV16 and TRBJ1-6; D call uncertain. In germline, CDR1 is KGHSY, CDR2 FQNENV. Trimming stripped 7 bases from V and 0 bases from J, with 10 bases between. This CDR3 region has 15 residues. The CDR3 here is CASTGEGSYNSPLHF. CDR3 in DNA: TGTGCCAGCACTGGAGAGGGCTCCTATAATTCACCCCTCCACTTT.

The rearrangement joins TRBV9 to TRBJ1-1; no reliable D call. This CDR3 is built from 12 residues. V shed 4 bases and J shed 1 base, with 5 bases lying between them. Germline V gene sequence: CDR1 SGDLS, CDR2 YYNGEE. The CDR3 sequence: CASSRQNTEAFF. The CDR3 DNA follows: TGTGCCAGCAGCCGACAGAACACTGAAGCTTTCTTT.

This chain links TRBV30 with TRBJ1-5, with 9 positions matching TRBD1. The CDR3 runs to 13 residues. Germline CDR1 reads GTSNPN; CDR2 reads SVGIG (reference sequence). With 5 bases clipped from V and 7 bases from J, the junction kept 6 bases outside the gene matches. The CDR3 region is CAWATGGWQPQHF. The DNA of the CDR3 is TGTGCCTGGGCTACAGGGGGCTGGCAGCCCCAGCATTTT.

DNA of the CDR3: TGTGCCACCAGCAGAGGAGACAGGGAAGCTTTCTTT. Its protein is CATSRGDREAFF. The chain has TRBV15 and TRBJ1-1; TRBD1 might be the D (6 bases). Germline CDR1 is LNHNV and CDR2 is YYDKDF (reference sequence). The CDR3 is 12 residues long. Trimming cost V 1 base and J 8 bases, with 8 bases left between them.

The chain has TRBV6-2 or TRBV6-3 and TRBJ1-6, with 7 bases identical to TRBD1. The germline gives CDR1 MNHEY, CDR2 SVGEGT. The length of the CDR3 is 16 residues. With V trimmed by 5 bases and J by 9 bases, 13 bases remained unmatched. The CDR3 sequence is CASSTLTGYSASPLHF. The DNA of the CDR3 is TGTGCCAGCAGTACCTTGACAGGGTACTCCGCTTCACCCCTCCACTTT.

The chain recombines TRBV18 with TRBJ2-7; D unresolved. CDR3 length: 14 amino acids. V lost 3 bases to trimming and J lost 3 bases, with 12 bases between them. CDR1 and CDR2 from the germline V gene are KGHSH and LQKENI. The CDR3 region is CASSPRDTHYEQYF. CDR3 DNA sequence: TGTGCCAGCTCACCCCGTGACACCCACTACGAGCAGTACTTC.

The genes are TRBV7-3 and TRBJ2-3; 12 bases match TRBD2. CDR1 is SGHTA and CDR2 is FQGTGA in the germline V gene. This CDR3 has 15 amino acids. With 5 bases clipped from V and 4 bases from J, the junction kept 4 bases outside the gene matches. The CDR3 sequence is CASSPTSGGSDTQYF. CDR3 DNA sequence: TGTGCCAGCAGCCCCACTAGCGGGGGGTCAGATACGCAGTATTTT. The full variable domain, rest sourced from reference TRBV7-3 and TRBJ2-3, is GAGVSQTPSNKVTEKGKYVELRCDPISGHTALYWYRQSLGQGPEFLIYFQGTGAADDSGLPNDRFFAVRPEGSVSTLKIQRTERGDSAVYLCASSPTSGGSDTQYFGPGTRLTVL.

This chain uses TRBV9 with TRBJ2-1; 12 bases map to TRBD2. The germline V gene encodes CDR1 SGDLS and CDR2 YYNGEE. The CDR3 has 16 amino acids. V trimming: 0 bases; J trimming: 4 bases; junction bases outside the gene matches: 2. The CDR3 spells CASSVGTSGMYNEQFF. The CDR3 DNA reads as TGTGCCAGCAGCGTAGGGACTAGCGGGATGTACAATGAGCAGTTCTTC.

V gene TRBV27 combines with J gene TRBJ1-1, with TRBD1 as a possible D gene (6 bases). CDR3 length: 15 amino acids. Per the germline V gene, CDR1 is MNHEY and CDR2 is SMNVEV (reference sequence). Trimming took off 2 bases at V and 0 bases at J, with 10 bases between the two ends. CDR3: CASSLQQGLNTEAFF. The CDR3 DNA reads TGTGCCAGCAGTTTACAACAGGGCTTGAACACTGAAGCTTTCTTT.

This clone occurred many times. The gene calls are TRBV29-1 and TRBJ2-1, with a tentative D call TRBD2 (5 bases). Germline V CDR1 and CDR2: SQVTM, ANQGSEA. Trimming took 7 bases from V and 6 from J, leaving 19 bases between them. There are 14 residues in the CDR3. CDR3 protein: CSAQTILRPNEQFF. The CDR3 bases are TGCAGCGCCCAGACTATCCTTCGACCCAATGAGCAGTTCTTC.

V and J are TRBV6-5 and TRBJ1-2, with a weak D call TRBD1 (6 bases). The CDR3 runs 14 residues. Trimming cost V 0 bases and J 8 bases, with 13 bases left between them. Per the germline V gene, CDR1 is MNHEY and CDR2 is SVGAGI. The CDR3: CASSYSRGGRGYTF. CDR3 DNA sequence: TGTGCCAGCAGTTACTCCCGGGGGGGCAGGGGCTACACCTTC.

This sequence joins TRBV19 and TRBJ2-4, with 8 bases that match TRBD1. The CDR3 contains 15 residues. The V gene's germline CDR1 is LNHDA and CDR2 SQIVND (reference sequence). J lost 8 bases, V lost 3 bases, and 9 bases had no gene match. Written as DNA, the CDR3 is TGTGCCAGTAGTATCAGGGACAGGTGGTTTGACATTCAGTACTTC. This sequence encodes CASSIRDRWFDIQYF.

The chain is built from TRBV11-2 and TRBJ2-3; 8 bases are shared with TRBD2. Germline CDR1 reads SGHAT; CDR2 reads FQNNGV. V trimming: 4 bases; J trimming: 1 base; junction bases outside the gene matches: 4. CDR3 length: 15 amino acids. The CDR3 sequence is CASSSGLARTDTQYF. CDR3 DNA sequence: TGTGCCAGCAGCTCCGGACTAGCCCGCACAGATACGCAGTATTTT.